The rows below give T cell receptor beta chains drawn from one sample of a study of preoperative IRX-2 immunotherapy in early breast cancer. Clones were sequenced by immunoSEQ multiplex PCR, and TCRdb holds only the in-frame ones, with some missing. The sample carries approximately 98,000 clones, around 86% recorded once. The source was tumor tissue, collected after IRX-2 immunotherapy. Receptors were obtained from a human donor with breast cancer. CDR3s include the opening cysteine and the closing phenylalanine or tryptophan. The D gene is left open where the match is weak. Size values are once, few and many counts, or a class for expanded clones, and some rows have none.

size	D	V	J	CDR3	DNA
-	TRBD2	TRBV19	TRBJ2-1	CASSITSGGSNEQFF	TGTGCCAGTAGTATTACTAGCGGGGGGAGTAATGAGCAGTTCTTC
-	-	TRBV6-1	TRBJ1-6	CASSEELDGRGANSPLHF	TGTGCCAGCAGTGAAGAATTAGATGGGCGGGGGGCGAATTCACCCCTCCACTTT
-	-	TRBV7-6	TRBJ2-6	CASSLDGDGANVLTF	TGTGCCAGCAGCTTGGACGGGGACGGGGCCAACGTCCTGACTTTC
-	TRBD1	TRBV11-3	TRBJ1-4	CASSLGDRLDEKLFF	TGTGCCAGCAGCTTAGGGGACAGGCTAGATGAAAAACTGTTTTTT
-	-	TRBV23-1	TRBJ1-5	CASSQGKRGQPQHF	TGCGCCAGCAGTCAAGGGAAAAGGGGTCAGCCCCAGCATTTT
few	-	TRBV11-3	TRBJ1-4	CASSRADGSNEKLFF	TGTGCCAGCAGCAGGGCGGACGGATCTAATGAAAAACTGTTTTTT
few	-	TRBV11-3	TRBJ2-2	CASSLESRTGELFF	TGTGCCAGCAGCTTGGAGAGTCGGACCGGGGAGCTGTTTTTT
-	TRBD1	TRBV28	TRBJ1-1	CASSLRTGGSGTEAFF	TGTGCCAGCAGTTTGAGGACAGGGGGATCGGGGACTGAAGCTTTCTTT
-	-	TRBV9	TRBJ1-1	CASSVVVKVLSLQGRPGDTEAFF	TGTGCCAGCAGCGTAGTTGTAAAGGTTTTAAGTCTTCAGGGGCGCCCCGGGGACACTGAAGCTTTCTTT
-	TRBD2	TRBV19	TRBJ2-1	CASGGSGRSHEQFF	TGTGCCTCGGGGGGTAGCGGGAGGTCACATGAGCAGTTCTTC
-	-	TRBV7-2	TRBJ2-7	CASSRDGTYEQYF	TGTGCCAGCAGCCGGGACGGAACCTACGAGCAGTACTTC
-	-	TRBV7-5	TRBJ2-3	CASRGDRGSTDTQYF	TGTGCCAGCAGGGGGGACAGGGGTAGCACAGATACGCAGTATTTT
-	-	TRBV5-1	TRBJ2-1	CASSLSGFGSYNEQFF	TGCGCCAGCAGCTTGTCTGGGTTTGGCTCCTACAATGAGCAGTTCTTC
-	-	TRBV6-8	TRBJ1-6	CASSYGRGSSSYNSPLHF	TGTGCCAGCAGTTACGGGCGGGGATCGAGCTCCTATAATTCACCCCTCCACTTT
-	-	TRBV19	TRBJ1-3	CASRSAGSGNTIYF	TGTGCCAGTAGGTCCGCGGGCTCTGGAAACACCATATATTTT
few	-	TRBV19	TRBJ1-5	CASRGEYSNQPQHF	TGTGCCAGTAGGGGAGAGTATAGCAATCAGCCCCAGCATTTT
-	TRBD2	TRBV30	TRBJ2-1	CAAGTSYNEQFF	TGTGCCGCCGGGACTAGTTACAATGAGCAGTTCTTC